The rows below give T cell receptor beta chains drawn from one sample of a study of T cell changes during pregnancy in multiple sclerosis. Only in-frame clones appear in the TCRdb table, and some are missing; sequencing was by immunoSEQ multiplex PCR. The sample gives approximately 110,000 clones, approximately 90% of which show up once; less than 4% is in the top ten. The specimen comprised peripheral blood, sampled after pregnancy. The receptors stem from a female donor with multiple sclerosis, enrolled in a pregnancy study. The CDR3 runs from the conserved cysteine through the conserved F or W. D genes are given only for firm matches. Size is omitted from some rows. Given values are once, few, many or a class for expanded clones.

clone size | J gene | D gene | V gene | CDR3 DNA | CDR3 protein
. | TRBJ2-1 | . | TRBV7-2 | TGTGCCAGCAGCTTCGGTTTCTACAATGAGCAGTTCTTC | CASSFGFYNEQFF
. | TRBJ1-2 | . | TRBV5-4 | TGTGCCAGCAGCTTGGCAGAGGAGGGTAAATACACCTTC | CASSLAEEGKYTF
. | TRBJ2-5 | . | TRBV19 | TGTGCCAGTCCGGACAACCAAGAGACCCAGTACTTC | CASPDNQETQYF
. | TRBJ1-2 | . | TRBV5-4 | TGTGCCAGCAGCTTGGACCAGGGCTATGGCTACACCTTC | CASSLDQGYGYTF
. | TRBJ2-3 | . | TRBV6-1 | TGTGCCAGCAGAACGGGTCTAGCCGGCACAGATACGCAGTATTTT | CASRTGLAGTDTQYF
. | TRBJ2-3 | . | TRBV9 | TGTGCCAGGACTCTTGGTAGGGGCCCTAGCACAGATACGCAGTATTTT | CARTLGRGPSTDTQYF
. | TRBJ1-3 | . | TRBV6-5 | TGTGCCAGCAGGCAACTGCTTGGAAACACCATATATTTT | CASRQLLGNTIYF
. | TRBJ2-7 | . | TRBV7-8 | TGTGCCAGCAGCGCCACTAGCTACGAGCAGTACTTC | CASSATSYEQYF
. | TRBJ1-1 | TRBD1 | TRBV2 | TGTGCCAGCAGGAGGGGGCAGGGGATGATAGCTTTCTTT | CASRRGQGMIAFF
. | TRBJ1-2 | . | TRBV4-1 | TGCGCCAGCAGCCAAGATTCTGGAGGTAACTATGGCTACACCTTC | CASSQDSGGNYGYTF
. | TRBJ2-3 | TRBD2 | TRBV9 | TGTGCCAGCACACTAGCGGGGGCAGCAGATACGCAGTATTTT | CASTLAGAADTQYF
once | TRBJ2-3 | TRBD2 | TRBV5-1 | TGCGCCAGCAGCTCACTAGCGTCGAGCACAGATACGCAGTATTTT | CASSSLASSTDTQYF
few | TRBJ1-6 | . | TRBV4-1 | TGCGCCAGCAGCCAAGAGGAACAGGTTAATTCACCCCTCCACTTT | CASSQEEQVNSPLHF
. | TRBJ2-3 | TRBD1 | TRBV6-1 | TGTGCCAGCAGTGAATTTGGGACAGGGACTATCACAGATACGCAGTATTTT | CASSEFGTGTITDTQYF
. | TRBJ2-5 | . | TRBV28 | TGTGCCAGCAGACTTTGGGGGGGCGAACAGACCCAGTACTTC | CASRLWGGEQTQYF
. | TRBJ2-5 | TRBD1 | TRBV27 | TGTGCCAGCAGAGCCTGGACAGGACAAGAGACCCAGTACTTC | CASRAWTGQETQYF
. | TRBJ1-3 | . | TRBV27 | TGTGCCAGCAGTTTAGACGGCACAGGGTCTGGAAACACCATATATTTT | CASSLDGTGSGNTIYF
. | TRBJ1-1 | . | TRBV25-1 | TGTGCCAGCAGTGAATACGGGGGGAACACTGAAGCTTTCTTT | CASSEYGGNTEAFF